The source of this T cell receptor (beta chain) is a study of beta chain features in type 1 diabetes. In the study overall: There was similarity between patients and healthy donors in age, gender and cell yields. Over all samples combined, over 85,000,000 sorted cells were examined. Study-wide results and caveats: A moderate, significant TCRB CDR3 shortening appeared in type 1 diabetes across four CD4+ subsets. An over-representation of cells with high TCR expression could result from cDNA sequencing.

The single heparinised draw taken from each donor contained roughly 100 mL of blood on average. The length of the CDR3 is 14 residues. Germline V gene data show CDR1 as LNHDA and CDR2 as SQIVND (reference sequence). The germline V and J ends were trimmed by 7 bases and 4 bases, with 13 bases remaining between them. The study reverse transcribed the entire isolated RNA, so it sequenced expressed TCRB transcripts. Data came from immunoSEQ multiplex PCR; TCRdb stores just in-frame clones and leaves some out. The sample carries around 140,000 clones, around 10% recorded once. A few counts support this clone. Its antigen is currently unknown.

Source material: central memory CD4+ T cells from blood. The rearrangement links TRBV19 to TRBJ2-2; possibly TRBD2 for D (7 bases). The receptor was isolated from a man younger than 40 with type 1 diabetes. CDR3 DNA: TGTGCCAGTATGGGCGGGGGCGGCACCGGGGAGCTGTTTTTT. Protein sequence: CASMGGGGTGELFF.